A single sample is the source of the 27 T cell receptor beta chains below, sequenced in a study of low-dose radiotherapy and immunotherapy resistance in tumors. With TRAV- and TRBV-specific primers, first-strand cDNA was made, covering the alpha and beta chains. PCR amplification of the TCRs was performed with Phusion for approximately 20 PCR cycles, and it relied on a constant-region primer together with a V-primer adapter. TCRdb recomputed calls from the reads with MiXCR, one row per CDR3 protein. The top ten hold 9% to 13% of the sample, which has thousands of distinct CDR3 sequences, around two thirds seen once. The receptors were sampled from a human donor with advanced metastatic prostate, ovarian, gallbladder or colorectal cancer (not recorded which). This table probably holds off-target reads from a library built for another chain.

This clonotype was found a few times. V gene TRBV29-1 combines with J gene TRBJ1-2; 9 bases fit TRBD1. V shed 4 bases and J 7 bases; nucleotides not matched to a gene: 7. CDR1 SQVTM and CDR2 ANQGSEA come from the germline V gene. CDR3 length equals 13 residues. The CDR3 spells CSVGPGQGGGYTF. CDR3 nucleotide sequence: TGCAGCGTTGGTCCGGGACAGGGAGGTGGCTACACCTTC. Complete variable domain (other parts from reference TRBV29-1 and TRBJ1-2): SAVISQKPSRDICQRGTSLTIQCQVDSQVTMMFWYRQQPGQSLTLIATANQGSEATYESGFVIDKFPISRPNLTFSTLTVSNMSPEDSSIYLCSVGPGQGGGYTFGSGTRLTVV.

CDR3 sequence (DNA): TGTGCCAGCAGTTACGACGGGGTAACCGGAAACACCATATATTTT. This gives the protein CASSYDGVTGNTIYF. The chain has TRBV6-6 and TRBJ1-3; D is undetermined. CDR1 and CDR2 from the germline V gene are MNHNY and SVGAGI (reference sequence). The CDR3 is made up of 15 amino acids. V was pared by 2 bases and J by 4 bases, with 12 bases between.

The gene calls are TRBV3-1 and TRBJ1-6, with 8 positions matching TRBD1. The trim removed 1 base at V and 0 bases at J, leaving 8 bases unmatched. CDR3 length equals 19 residues. Germline V gene lookup returns CDR1 LGHDT and CDR2 YNNKEL (reference sequence). CDR3 nucleotide sequence: TGTGCCAGCAGCCAAGGGGACAGGCGACCTAACTCCTATAATTCACCCCTCCACTTT. As protein: CASSQGDRRPNSYNSPLHF.

This sequence joins TRBV2 and TRBJ2-5; no reliable D call. This CDR3 contains 13 residues. Trimming pared 2 bases from V and 2 bases from J, leaving 6 bases between. CDR1 is SNHLY and CDR2 is FYNNEI in the germline V gene. CDR3 sequence reads: CASSERMQETQYF. In nucleotides, the CDR3 is TGTGCCAGCAGTGAAAGGATGCAAGAGACCCAGTACTTC.

The genes are TRBV19 and TRBJ2-6; no reliable D call. CDR1 is LNHDA and CDR2 is SQIVND in the germline V gene (reference sequence). This CDR3 has 13 amino acids. Between the trimmed V and J ends, which lost 7 bases and 2 bases, there was a span of 6 bases. The DNA of the CDR3 is TGTGCCAGTACCCCCACTGGGGCCAACGTCCTGACTTTC. Translation gives CASTPTGANVLTF.

The V call is TRBV10-2, the J call TRBJ2-2; 7 bases are a match to TRBD2. Germline-derived CDR1 and CDR2 are WSHSY and SAAADI. The CDR3 runs to 14 residues. V dropped 8 bases and J dropped 6; count of bases not matched to a gene: 9. CDR3 DNA sequence: TGCGCCAGCGTATTAAGCGGGATCTCCGGGGAGCTGTTTTTT. It specifies CASVLSGISGELFF.

This sequence joins TRBV30 and TRBJ2-7; tentative D call: TRBD1 (6 bases). V was clipped by 1 base and J by 1 base, with 8 bases between them. Germline CDR1 reads GTSNPN; CDR2 reads SVGIG (reference sequence). This CDR3 comprises 13 residues. The CDR3 DNA reads TGTGCCTGGAGTGCCGACAGGTCCTACGAGCAGTACTTC. This codes for CAWSADRSYEQYF.

This clonotype was recorded a few times. The chain employs TRBV6-1 and TRBJ2-7; 9 positions match TRBD1. The CDR3 has 14 residues. CDR1 and CDR2 from the germline V gene are MNHNS and SASEGT. Germline trimming cut 4 bases from V and 0 bases from J; bases unmatched to any gene: 1. The CDR3 nucleotides read TGTGCCAGCAGTGGGACAGGGGCCTCCTACGAGCAGTACTTC. It translates to CASSGTGASYEQYF.

The chain has TRBV4-2 and TRBJ2-7; the match to TRBD1 covers 9 bases. The CDR3 runs to 14 residues. Per germline, CDR1 LGHNA and CDR2 YNFKEQ. Germline trimming cut 3 bases from V and 1 base from J; bases unmatched to any gene: 1. CDR3 sequence: CASSHGTGSYEQYF. For the CDR3, the DNA is TGTGCCAGCAGCCACGGGACAGGGTCCTACGAGCAGTACTTC.

V and J are TRBV4-1 and TRBJ1-2; D is perhaps TRBD1 (6 bases). The CDR3 loop spans 15 amino acids. V was shortened by 0 bases and J by 6 bases, with 14 bases between the two germline ends. Germline CDR1 reads MGHRA; CDR2 reads YSYEKL. CDR3 bases: TGCGCCAGCAGCCAAGATATCCCTAGGGACAATGGCTACACCTTC. Amino acid sequence: CASSQDIPRDNGYTF.

This clonotype was counted between two and nine times. The chain uses TRBV29-1 and TRBJ2-1; 9 nucleotides line up with TRBD2. The ends lost 7 bases at V and 9 bases at J; junction bases unmatched: 13. Germline lookup yields CDR1 SQVTM and CDR2 ANQGSEA. This CDR3 has 14 residues. The DNA of the CDR3 is TGCAGCGCCACGGTGGCTAGCGGGGAGTCTGAGCAGTTCTTC. Amino acid sequence: CSATVASGESEQFF.

The chain couples TRBV28 to TRBJ2-5; tentatively, D is TRBD1 (5 bases). The CDR3 length is 12 residues. Trimming removed 5 bases at V and 3 bases at J, with 7 bases between. Per germline, CDR1 MDHEN and CDR2 SYDVKM. The CDR3 here is CASSGQEETQYF. The CDR3 DNA is TGTGCCAGCAGTGGACAAGAAGAGACCCAGTACTTC.

This chain links TRBV5-1 with TRBJ2-7; D is perhaps TRBD1 or TRBD2 (5 bases each). This CDR3 region has 14 residues. Germline V gene lookup returns CDR1 SGHRS and CDR2 YFSETQ. V was trimmed by 0 bases and J by 2 bases, leaving 9 bases between them. CDR3 nucleotides: TGCGCCAGCAGCTTGGAATCGGGACCCTACGAGCAGTACTTC. Residues: CASSLESGPYEQYF.

The rearrangement uses TRBV28 and TRBJ2-7, with 7 bases identical to TRBD1. The CDR3 has 13 residues. The germline gives CDR1 MDHEN, CDR2 SYDVKM. V dropped 7 bases and J dropped 3; count of bases not matched to a gene: 6. CDR3 DNA: TGTGCCAGCAAGGGACAGAAGAACTACGAGCAGTACTTC. Protein product: CASKGQKNYEQYF.

The V call is TRBV6-1, the J call TRBJ2-1, with D possibly matching TRBD2 (6 bases). V was shortened by 5 bases and J by 7 bases, with 15 bases between the two germline ends. Germline V gives CDR1 MNHNS, CDR2 SASEGT. CDR3 length: 14 residues. The CDR3 loop is CASSPGTRGNEQFF. CDR3 DNA sequence: TGTGCCAGCAGTCCCGGGACTCGAGGGAATGAGCAGTTCTTC.

The chain has TRBV5-1 and TRBJ1-1; D possibly corresponds to TRBD1 (6 bases). The CDR3 is 14 residues long. Germline CDR1 SGHRS, CDR2 YFSETQ. V was shortened by 2 bases and J by 4 bases, with 12 bases between the two germline ends. The CDR3: CASSLSGDGTEAFF. In DNA form, the CDR3 reads TGCGCCAGCAGCTTATCAGGGGATGGCACTGAAGCTTTCTTT.

The chain links TRBV2 to TRBJ2-7; the D gene is possibly TRBD2 (5 bases). CDR3 length equals 15 residues. Germline assignment: CDR1 SNHLY and CDR2 FYNNEI. With 6 bases removed from V and 5 bases from J, the gap between germline ends came to 20 bases. The CDR3, as DNA: TGTGCCAGCAGGCCCCCACTAGTGAAGGTCCACGAGCAGTACTTC. Its translation: CASRPPLVKVHEQYF.

The rearrangement uses TRBV9 and TRBJ2-2; D may correspond to TRBD1 or TRBD2 (5 bases each). From germline, CDR1 is SGDLS and CDR2 YYNGEE. The CDR3 is 15 residues long. V lost 2 bases and J 4 bases, leaving 12 bases between the germline ends. In nucleotides, the CDR3 is TGTGCCAGCAGCGTGCTGGCTGGGGGCACCGGGGAGCTGTTTTTT. Translating it yields CASSVLAGGTGELFF.

V is TRBV28 and J is TRBJ2-7, with D maybe TRBD1 (5 bases). The germline V gene has CDR1 MDHEN and CDR2 SYDVKM. The CDR3 totals 14 residues. The germline V and J ends were trimmed by 3 bases and 3 bases, with 12 bases remaining between them. CDR3 sequence: CASSLLTGDYEQYF. Written as DNA, the CDR3 is TGTGCCAGCAGTTTGTTAACAGGAGACTACGAGCAGTACTTC.

The gene calls are TRBV6-2 or TRBV6-3 and TRBJ2-7; tentatively, D is TRBD2 (5 bases). Germline V gene lookup returns CDR1 MNHEY and CDR2 SVGEGT. CDR3 length equals 17 residues. Trimming took 5 bases from V and 5 from J, leaving 25 bases between them. The CDR3 DNA sequence: TGTGCCAGCAGTGAAGCGCCCGCCGATGAGGGTTGGAACGAGCAGTACTTC. This encodes CASSEAPADEGWNEQYF.

The CDR3 is CASSARRAGTEAFF. DNA for the CDR3: TGTGCCAGCAGTGCCCGACGGGCGGGCACTGAAGCTTTCTTT. V gene TRBV27 combines with J gene TRBJ1-1; D unresolved. This CDR3 spans 14 amino acids. CDR1 is MNHEY, CDR2 SMNVEV, per germline (reference sequence). Trimming took 5 bases from V and 4 from J, leaving 14 bases between them.

The chain is built from TRBV5-3 and TRBJ2-3; TRBD1 matches 11 bases. TRBV5-3 is marked as an open reading frame, function uncertain. The junction had 10 bases not matched to a gene; V was cut back by 8 bases and J by 2 bases. The CDR3 totals 16 residues. The CDR3 DNA reads TGTGCCAGCAGTCGGGGACAGGGGGGGACCACAGATACGCAGTATTTT. Its protein product is CASSRGQGGTTDTQYF.

This clonotype has more than one count but fewer than ten. The V call is TRBV11-2, the J call TRBJ1-2, with D unclear. The CDR3 has 12 amino acids. CDR1 SGHAT and CDR2 FQNNGV come from the germline V gene. V was cut by 3 bases and J by 5 bases, with 7 bases left in between. CDR3: CASSFGEYGYTF. CDR3 coding DNA: TGTGCCAGCAGCTTTGGGGAATATGGCTACACCTTC.

The chain couples TRBV5-1 to TRBJ2-1, with TRBD1 identical over 7 bases. The CDR3 is made up of 14 amino acids. J gave up 10 bases and V 0 bases, and 7 bases lay outside the gene matches. Germline V lookup: CDR1 SGHRS, CDR2 YFSETQ. Here the CDR3 reads CASSLDRDRVEQFF. The CDR3 nucleotides are TGCGCCAGCAGCTTGGACCGCGACAGGGTAGAGCAGTTCTTC.

This chain joins TRBV28 and TRBJ2-5; 9 bases agree with TRBD1. Germline V gives CDR1 MDHEN, CDR2 SYDVKM. This CDR3 has 14 residues. J gave up 6 bases and V 6 bases, and 8 bases lay outside the gene matches. CDR3 sequence (DNA): TGTGCCAGCAGGAAGGGACAGGGCGTGAAGACCCAGTACTTC. It codes for CASRKGQGVKTQYF. Together with reference TRBV28 and TRBJ2-5, the CDR3 gives the full variable domain: DVKVTQSSRYLVKRTGEKVFLECVQDMDHENMFWYRQDPGLGLRLIYFSYDVKMKEKGDIPEGYSVSREKKERFSLILESASTNQTSMYLCASRKGQGVKTQYFGPGTRLLVL.

The V call is TRBV12-3 or TRBV12-4, the J call TRBJ2-5, with a possible D match to TRBD2 (7 bases). The CDR3 extends over 13 amino acids. V gave up 6 bases and J gave up 7 bases, with 15 bases separating them. CDR3 sequence (DNA): TGTGCCAGCAGGACCTCAGGGGAGGGGACCCAGTACTTC. It is translated as CASRTSGEGTQYF.

The CDR3: CASSGRAQRTGGTDTQYF. CDR3 DNA: TGTGCCAGCTCAGGTCGGGCGCAGCGGACCGGCGGCACAGATACGCAGTATTTT. This chain uses TRBV18 with TRBJ2-3; D might be TRBD2 (5 bases). The CDR3 has 18 residues. Germline loops: CDR1 KGHSH, CDR2 LQKENI. Trimming stripped 5 bases from V and 1 base from J, with 22 bases between.